One and the same sample provided the 14 T cell receptor beta chains below, sequenced in a study of patients and donors after allogeneic stem cell transplantation. TCRdb used MiXCR to reprocess the RT-PCR reads, holding one entry per CDR3 protein. The sample contains roughly 880,000 distinct CDR3 sequences, more than 15% of which appear only once. The material sequenced was blood, either unsorted or a sorted T cell fraction (not recorded which). These receptors were obtained from a human donor who was either an allogeneic HSCT recipient or a stem cell or donor lymphocyte infusion donor (not recorded which). It is not recorded whose cells these are; they may come from a transplant donor.

This clonotype was counted only a few times. This rearrangement joins TRBV5-1 to TRBJ2-7, with TRBD1 as a possible D gene (6 bases). Germline V gene sequence: CDR1 SGHRS, CDR2 YFSETQ. Trimming shortened V by 0 bases and J by 0 bases, and 13 bases separated the two germline ends. The CDR3 runs 16 residues. In DNA form, the CDR3 reads TGCGCCAGCAGCTTGGAGGCCCAGGGGACCTCCTACGAGCAGTACTTC. This sequence encodes CASSLEAQGTSYEQYF.

The chain links TRBV29-1 to TRBJ2-3, with D uncertain. CDR3 length: 17 residues. Germline loops: CDR1 SQVTM, CDR2 ANQGSEA. V was clipped by 1 base and J by 0 bases, with 17 bases between them. CDR3 sequence reads: CSVEGGRAAPSTDTQYF. For the CDR3, the DNA is TGCAGCGTTGAAGGGGGTAGGGCCGCTCCTAGCACAGATACGCAGTATTTT.

The CDR3 here is CSARQESPYEQYF. In nucleotides, the CDR3 is TGCAGTGCTAGGCAGGAGTCGCCCTACGAGCAGTACTTC. The V and J genes are TRBV20-1 and TRBJ2-7, with D unresolved. Germline values: CDR1 DFQATT, CDR2 SNEGSKA (reference sequence). This CDR3 has 13 amino acids. Trimming pared 3 bases from V and 2 bases from J, leaving 11 bases between.

This clonotype was detected only once. The chain links TRBV7-6 to TRBJ2-5, with D perhaps given as TRBD1 or TRBD2 (5 bases each). Per germline, CDR1 SGHVS and CDR2 FNYEAQ. This CDR3 contains 17 residues. With 1 base removed from V and 4 bases from J, the gap between germline ends came to 19 bases. This CDR3 is CASSLGRAGTARETQYF. The CDR3 nucleotides are TGTGCCAGCAGCTTAGGTAGGGCAGGGACGGCGAGAGAGACCCAGTACTTC.

J is TRBJ2-5 and V is TRBV3-1; no clear D. The germline V and J ends were trimmed by 2 bases and 4 bases, with 11 bases remaining between them. CDR1 LGHDT and CDR2 YNNKEL come from the germline V gene (reference sequence). The CDR3 extends over 14 amino acids. CDR3 amino acids: CASSQRSSGETQYF. CDR3 in DNA: TGTGCCAGCAGCCAAAGGTCGTCGGGAGAGACCCAGTACTTC.

The table lists this clonotype with many counts. V and J are TRBV6-1 and TRBJ2-3; no clear D. V was clipped by 1 base and J by 5 bases, with 1 base between them. This CDR3 has 11 residues. The germline gives CDR1 MNHNS, CDR2 SASEGT. The CDR3 DNA reads as TGTGCCAGCAGTGAAGGAGATACGCAGTATTTT. It is translated as CASSEGDTQYF.

This clonotype occurred a few times. The genes are TRBV12-3 or TRBV12-4 and TRBJ1-1; weak D call: TRBD1 (6 bases). The CDR3 has 13 residues. V dropped 7 bases and J dropped 1 base, with 10 bases sitting between them. The CDR3 coding sequence is TGTGCCAGCAACCAACAGGGGAACACTGAAGCTTTCTTT. Translation gives CASNQQGNTEAFF.

This clonotype has only a few counts. The chain is built from TRBV7-2 and TRBJ2-7; 13 bases fit TRBD2. V shed 4 bases and J 13 bases; nucleotides not matched to a gene: 7. Germline V gene lookup returns CDR1 SGHTA and CDR2 FQGNSA. This CDR3 has 13 amino acids. CDR3 sequence: CASSYEGLAGEYF. CDR3 nucleotide sequence: TGTGCCAGCAGCTACGAAGGACTAGCGGGAGAATACTTC.

This clonotype was detected ten times or more. V gene TRBV24-1 combines with J gene TRBJ1-5; D is unresolved. CDR1 and CDR2 (germline): KGHDR, SFDVKD. This CDR3 is built from 14 residues. Trimming left V 4 bases short and J 9 bases short, with 15 bases between. CDR3 in amino acids: CATSDSGGARPQHF. In nucleotides, the CDR3 is TGTGCCACCAGTGACTCGGGTGGCGCGAGGCCCCAGCATTTT.

This clonotype was counted only a few times. The chain employs TRBV18 and TRBJ2-5, with 8 nucleotides matching TRBD1. The trim removed 3 bases at V and 5 bases at J, leaving 8 bases unmatched. This CDR3 comprises 15 residues. Germline V lookup: CDR1 KGHSH, CDR2 LQKENI. Here the CDR3 reads CASSPRQGKWETQYF. The CDR3 coding sequence is TGTGCCAGCTCACCCCGACAGGGGAAGTGGGAGACCCAGTACTTC.

This clonotype was observed at least ten times. This sequence joins TRBV5-1 and TRBJ2-2; 10 bases fit TRBD2. CDR3 length: 16 residues. After removal of 1 base from V and 5 bases from J, the junction contained 5 bases not matched to a gene. The V gene's germline CDR1 is SGHRS and CDR2 YFSETQ. The CDR3 coding sequence is TGCGCCAGCAGCTTGCTAGCGGGAGACGGAACCGGGGAGCTGTTTTTT. This gives the protein CASSLLAGDGTGELFF.

The rearrangement joins TRBV29-1 to TRBJ2-1; the D gene could be TRBD1 or TRBD2 (6 bases each). Germline CDR1 SQVTM, CDR2 ANQGSEA. Trimming left V 5 bases short and J 2 bases short, with 10 bases between. This CDR3 contains 13 residues. DNA for the CDR3: TGCAGCGTTCGGGGGCCCACCTACAATGAGCAGTTCTTC. Translating gives CSVRGPTYNEQFF.

The J gene is TRBJ2-1, the V gene TRBV12-3 or TRBV12-4; 9 positions agree with TRBD2. V was clipped by 7 bases and J by 5 bases; unmatched bases: 9. The CDR3 consists of 15 residues. This chain's CDR3 is CASKEQLAGDNEQFF. The DNA for the CDR3 is TGTGCCAGCAAGGAACAGTTAGCGGGGGACAATGAGCAGTTCTTC.

The chain is built from TRBV6-2 or TRBV6-3 and TRBJ2-1; 8 bases fit TRBD2. The CDR3 sequence is 13 residues long. Per germline, CDR1 MNHEY and CDR2 SVGEGT. V trimming: 5 bases; J trimming: 7 bases; junction bases outside the gene matches: 4. The CDR3 loop is CASSRGGPNEQFF. DNA of the CDR3: TGTGCCAGCAGTCGGGGGGGGCCTAATGAGCAGTTCTTC.